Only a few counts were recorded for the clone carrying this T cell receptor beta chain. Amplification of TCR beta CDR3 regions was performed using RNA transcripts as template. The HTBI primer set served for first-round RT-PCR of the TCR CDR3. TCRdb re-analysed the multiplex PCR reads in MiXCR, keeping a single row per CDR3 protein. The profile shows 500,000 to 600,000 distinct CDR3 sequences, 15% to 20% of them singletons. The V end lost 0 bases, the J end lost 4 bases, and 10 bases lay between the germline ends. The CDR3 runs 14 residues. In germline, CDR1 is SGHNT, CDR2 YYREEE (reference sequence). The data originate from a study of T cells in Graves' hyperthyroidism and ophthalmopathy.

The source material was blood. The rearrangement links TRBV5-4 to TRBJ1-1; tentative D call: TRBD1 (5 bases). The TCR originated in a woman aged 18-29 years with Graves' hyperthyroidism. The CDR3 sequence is CASSLDSQGTEAFF. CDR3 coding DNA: TGTGCCAGCAGCTTGGACTCCCAGGGCACTGAAGCTTTCTTT.